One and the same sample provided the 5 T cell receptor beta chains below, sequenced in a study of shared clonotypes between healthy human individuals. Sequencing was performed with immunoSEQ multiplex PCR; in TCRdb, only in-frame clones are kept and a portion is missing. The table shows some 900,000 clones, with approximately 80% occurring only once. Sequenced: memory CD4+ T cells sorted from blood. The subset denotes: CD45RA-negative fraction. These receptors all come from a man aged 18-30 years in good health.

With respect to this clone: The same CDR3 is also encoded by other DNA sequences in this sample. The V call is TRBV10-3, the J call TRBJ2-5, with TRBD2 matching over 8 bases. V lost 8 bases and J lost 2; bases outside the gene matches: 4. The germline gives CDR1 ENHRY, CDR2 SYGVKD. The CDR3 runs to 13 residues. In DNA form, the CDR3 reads TGTGCCATCGGGACGGGGGGGCAAGAGACCCAGTACTTC. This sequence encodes CAIGTGGQETQYF.

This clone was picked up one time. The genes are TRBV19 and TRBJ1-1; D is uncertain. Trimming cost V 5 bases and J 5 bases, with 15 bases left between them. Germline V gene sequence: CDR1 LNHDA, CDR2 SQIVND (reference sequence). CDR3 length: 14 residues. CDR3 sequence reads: CASSATGLPTEAFF. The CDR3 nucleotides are TGTGCCAGTAGTGCGACCGGGCTCCCGACTGAAGCTTTCTTT. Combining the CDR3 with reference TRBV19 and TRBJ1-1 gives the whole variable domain DGGITQSPKYLFRKEGQNVTLSCEQNLNHDAMYWYRQDPGQGLRLIYYSQIVNDFQKGDIAEGYSVSREKKESFPLTVTSAQKNPTAFYLCASSATGLPTEAFFGQGTRLTVV.

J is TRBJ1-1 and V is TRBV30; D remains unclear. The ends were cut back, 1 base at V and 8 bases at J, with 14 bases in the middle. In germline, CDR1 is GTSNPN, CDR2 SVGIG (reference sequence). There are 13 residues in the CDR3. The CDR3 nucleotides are TGTGCCTGGAGTGGCCCCCCCGACCGGGAAGCTTTCTTT. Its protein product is CAWSGPPDREAFF.

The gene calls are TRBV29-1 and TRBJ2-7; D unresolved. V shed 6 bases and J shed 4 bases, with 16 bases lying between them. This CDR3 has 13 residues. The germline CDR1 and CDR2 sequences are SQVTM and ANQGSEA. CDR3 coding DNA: TGCAGCGTCGCCGTCTTCGAGGCTTACGAGCAGTACTTC. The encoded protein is CSVAVFEAYEQYF.

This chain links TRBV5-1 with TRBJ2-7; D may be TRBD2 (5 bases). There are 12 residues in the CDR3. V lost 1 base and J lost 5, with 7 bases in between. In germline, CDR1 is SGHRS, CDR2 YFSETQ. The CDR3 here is CASSLPGDEQYF. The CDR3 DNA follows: TGCGCCAGCAGCTTGCCCGGGGACGAGCAGTACTTC.